This TCR beta chain derives from a study of blood T cell repertoires in COVID-19. Overall study context: The United States, Italy and Spain were the sources of the acute and convalescent COVID-19 samples. Nucleic acid was either cDNA or gDNA, and it came from T cells, B-cell-depleted T cells, or PBMCs.

Original data processing: By means of reference gene primer amplification, nucleated cell counts were estimated. Assay: immunoSEQ multiplex PCR; the TCRdb copy retains only in-frame clones and omits some. The D gene and trimming were derived from the DNA, and the V and J assignments and clone size from that table. Among approximately 170,000 clones listed, around 87% were seen once. During active infection, Seattle patients enrolled and were then monitored through disease. The V segment lost 0 bases and the J segment 9 bases; nucleotides outside the gene matches: 9. Germline-derived CDR1 and CDR2 are SGHDN and FVKESK. The CDR3 loop spans 16 amino acids.

This receptor was identified in an elderly woman with COVID-19, enrolled during active disease. This chain links TRBV14 with TRBJ2-1; TRBD2 aligns across 9 bases. The sequencing sample was made of peripheral blood. The DNA for the CDR3 is TGTGCCAGCAGCCAAGATCTTGGAGTAGCGGGAGCTGAGCAGTTCTTC. Encoded protein: CASSQDLGVAGAEQFF.